One and the same sample provided the 11 T cell receptor beta chains below, sequenced in a study of CD8+CD57+ T cells in acquired aplastic anemia. Sequencing was done on patients that had shown CD8+CD57+ cell expansion by flow cytometry. Genomic DNA, the template, was used for profiling of the TCR beta VDJ and CDR3. TCRdb redid the calling of the reads with MiXCR, one entry per CDR3 protein. This sample has fewer than 250,000 distinct CDR3 sequences, with around 46% found just once. The specimen sequenced was sorted CD4+, CD8+, or CD8+CD57+ T cells (not recorded which) from PBMCs. The receptors derive from a human donor with aplastic anemia.

This clonotype was picked up many times. The chain couples TRBV7-8 to TRBJ2-7; D is uncertain. CDR1 SGHVS and CDR2 FQNEAQ come from the germline V gene. The CDR3 consists of 14 residues. The V end was cut by 5 bases, the J end by 0 bases, with 11 bases between. The CDR3 spells CASSRSRSSYEQYF. The CDR3 DNA follows: TGTGCCAGCAGCCGGTCGCGGAGCTCCTACGAGCAGTACTTC. The full variable domain, in which reference TRBV7-8 and TRBJ2-7 provide the parts outside the CDR3, is GAGVSQSPRYKVAKRGQDVALRCDPISGHVSLFWYQQALGQGPEFLTYFQNEAQLDKSGLPSDRFFAERPEGSVSTLKIQRTQQEDSAVYLCASSRSRSSYEQYFGPGTRLTVT.

This clonotype was seen at least ten times. The chain joins TRBV9 to TRBJ2-7; the D gene is possibly TRBD1 (5 bases). The CDR3 runs to 17 residues. Germline V CDR1 and CDR2: SGDLS, YYNGEE. The V end lost 2 bases, the J end lost 3 bases, and 21 bases lay between the germline ends. CDR3 in DNA: TGTGCCAGCAGCGTTTTCTCTAGGACAACAACCTTCTACGAGCAGTACTTC. It encodes CASSVFSRTTTFYEQYF.

The V gene is TRBV20-1, the J gene TRBJ2-7; 8 bases align to TRBD2. There are 14 residues in the CDR3. Germline assignment: CDR1 DFQATT and CDR2 SNEGSKA (reference sequence). V lost 3 bases, J lost 2 bases, and 6 bases stayed unmatched. As DNA, the CDR3 is TGCAGTGCTAGCGGGAGGGAGTCCGCCTACGAGCAGTACTTC. Translation: CSASGRESAYEQYF.

The chain is built from TRBV2 and TRBJ2-1; D remains unclear. CDR1 is SNHLY, CDR2 FYNNEI, per germline. Trimming removed 1 base at V and 7 bases at J, with 8 bases between. The CDR3 length is 13 residues. CDR3 sequence (DNA): TGTGCCAGCAGTGAAGTGGCTACTAATGAGCAGTTCTTC. Its translation: CASSEVATNEQFF.

J is TRBJ2-5 and V is TRBV5-6; no reliable D call. Trimming left V 0 bases short and J 9 bases short, with 15 bases between. Germline V gives CDR1 SGHDT, CDR2 YYEEEE. The CDR3 has 14 residues. The CDR3 is CASSLATATEPQYF. DNA for the CDR3: TGTGCCAGCAGCTTGGCCACAGCCACTGAGCCCCAGTACTTC.

V gene TRBV7-9 combines with J gene TRBJ1-5; D remains ambiguous. Trimming shortened V by 4 bases and J by 4 bases, and 8 bases separated the two germline ends. CDR3 length: 13 amino acids. Germline assignment: CDR1 SEHNR and CDR2 FQNEAQ (reference sequence). The CDR3 nucleotides read TGTGCCAGCAGCTCACATATTAATCAGCCCCAGCATTTT. This sequence encodes CASSSHINQPQHF.

A word on this clonotype: The CDR3 carries no conserved terminal phenylalanine or tryptophan, so it likely arises from a read error. Because the CDR3's place on the DNA is in doubt, the DNA is left out and the CDR3 is given as listed by TCRdb. The chain recombines TRBV9 with TRBJ2-7; the listed D gene, TRBD1, was not tested against the DNA. The CDR3 is 8 amino acids in total, end residues counted. Germline V gene data show CDR1 as SGDLS and CDR2 as YYNGEE. The CDR3 sequence: CASSVAGD.

This clonotype showed up many times. The rearrangement joins TRBV4-2 to TRBJ1-4; D not resolved. Germline V gene sequence: CDR1 LGHNA, CDR2 YNFKEQ. V gave up 5 bases and J gave up 7 bases, with 17 bases separating them. The CDR3 spans 15 residues. CDR3 DNA: TGTGCCAGCAGCTTGAGACCTCGCTCTGCTGAAAAACTGTTTTTT. This translates into CASSLRPRSAEKLFF.

This sequence joins TRBV30 and TRBJ1-1, with a weak D call TRBD1 (6 bases). V was clipped by 0 bases and J by 6 bases, with 14 bases between them. The CDR3 length is 14 residues. CDR1 and CDR2 (germline): GTSNPN, SVGIG (reference sequence). The CDR3 sequence: CAWSVSPRGSEAFF. The DNA for the CDR3 is TGTGCCTGGAGTGTTTCCCCCAGGGGATCTGAAGCTTTCTTT.

At least ten counts were recorded for this clonotype. This chain links TRBV13 with TRBJ2-7; D might be TRBD1 or TRBD2, each matching 5 bases. Germline loops: CDR1 PRHDT, CDR2 FYEKMQ (reference sequence). V lost 0 bases and J 3 bases, leaving 9 bases between the germline ends. This CDR3 region has 14 residues. The CDR3 DNA reads TGTGCCAGCAGCTTAGGCGGGACGGACTACGAGCAGTACTTC. It is translated as CASSLGGTDYEQYF.

This clonotype occurred many times. Germline and junction disagree at one end, which may indicate a read error. The genes are TRBV20-1 and TRBJ2-1; 8 nucleotides align to TRBD1. CDR3 size: 12 residues. Germline values: CDR1 DFQATT, CDR2 SNEGSKA (reference sequence). CDR3 residues: CSARDRGNEQFF. CDR3 bases: TGCAGTGCCAGAGACAGGGGAAATGAGCAGTTCTTC.